This T cell receptor beta chain was sequenced for a study of blood T cell repertoires in COVID-19 (dated by TCRdb to the early 2020s). Broadly, across the study: The collaborator samples originated in the United States, Italy and Spain and spanned the acute and convalescent phases of COVID-19. The material from the prospective study consisted of cDNA or gDNA derived from T cells, B-cell-depleted T cells, or PBMCs. Where HLA class I and class II types were available, the types were taken from metadata supplied by the sample provider, not from assay-based typing. A freely available public database, intended as a resource for researchers studying the immune response to SARS-CoV-2, is where the repertoires were released. A de-identified subject ID, COVID-19 status, age in years and sex were almost always included in the sample metadata. The dataset comprised deeply sampled blood TCRbeta repertoires from subjects exposed to, actively infected with, or recovered from COVID-19. The samples were drawn from the first 160 participants of the ongoing ImmuneRACE study and from under 1,500 subjects provided by 6 global collaborators.

For CDR1 and CDR2, the germline V gene (reference sequence) lists SGHKS and YYEKEE. V is cut by 2 bases and J by 8 bases, and the space between the germline ends is 14 bases. Counted from cysteine to phenylalanine, this CDR3 has 15 amino acids. Only the CDR3 DNA stays, 45 bases, in frame from base 1. Results and caveats for the whole study, not just this receptor: The amount of clinical and demographic metadata varied by source and participant and was provided uncurated.

About this clone: Its antigen remains unidentified. Qualities for individual bases were not recorded, and no much larger clone is one base off.

Each collaborating institution followed its own protocols to collect whole blood in K2EDTA tubes. For TCRbeta analysis, collaborators shipped samples as frozen whole blood, isolated PBMCs, or DNA extracted from either of those sample types. The immunoSEQ Assay, a bias-controlled multiplex PCR, was used to amplify TCRbeta CDR3 regions from genomic DNA. The study's own analysis went as follows. The number of nucleated cells in each sample was estimated by amplification of reference gene primers within the assay. To quantify the absolute abundance of each unique TCRbeta CDR3 rearrangement, sequence reads were collapsed and filtered. For each sample, productive Simpson clonality was calculated as the square root of Simpson's diversity index over productive rearrangements. In TCRdb, the immuneACCESS table is reduced to in-frame sequences with V and J assigned. These tables do not hold every clone; where another copy was compared, an unresolved V gene accounts for under half, and the others remain unexplained. V and J calls and clone size are those listed in that table; D and trimming were worked out from the DNA. The sample has about 380,000 clones on record, more than 70% of them singletons. 1% to 1.5% of the sample goes to the ten largest clones.

The rearrangement joined TRBV5-5 to TRBJ1-6; the D gene lacks a confident call. The sequence was obtained from a man aged 35-49 years with acute or convalescent COVID-19. The sequenced material came from peripheral blood. The CDR3 sequence is CASSFNSERDSPLHF. The DNA sequence is given as TGTGCCAGCAGCTTTAACAGTGAAAGAGATTCACCCCTCCACTTT.